This T cell receptor (beta chain) was profiled in a study of T cells in Graves' hyperthyroidism and ophthalmopathy. Diagnosis relied on clinical symptoms, serum thyroxine and TRAb, thyroid ultrasound and orbital computed tomography. As for this clonotype: It may be a read error: a sequence one base away is much more abundant.

Germline loops: CDR1 SGHRS, CDR2 YFSETQ. The CDR3 sequence is 15 residues long. Amplified TCR beta CDR3 regions came from RNA transcripts. First-round RT-PCR targeting the TCR CDR3 was performed with the HTBI primer set. TCRdb re-called the multiplex PCR reads through MiXCR, storing one row per CDR3 protein. Here the sample spans fewer than 450,000 distinct CDR3 sequences, 17% being singletons. The sample consisted of blood. The chain joins TRBV5-1 to TRBJ1-1; D is unclear. The sequence came from a young woman with Graves' hyperthyroidism that later progressed to Graves' ophthalmopathy. The CDR3 is CAGSLEVGVRSEAFF. CDR3 nucleotide sequence: TGCGCCGGCAGCTTGGAGGTTGGGGTGCGGTCTGAAGCTTTCTTT.